One sample yielded the 3 T cell receptor beta chains listed below, sequenced in a study of CD8 T cells in Susac syndrome (dated by TCRdb to between 2018 and 2020). The library was obtained by the immunoSEQ multiplex PCR assay. RNA was extracted using the RNeasy kit, and roughly 0.5 to 1 ug of the RNA was reverse transcribed with random hexamers. TCRdb took the public reads, trimmed them with fastp at Q25, ran MiXCR for clone calling and kept in-frame beta chains. Rows with a matching CDR3 protein are joined into one entry that keeps the most common DNA and genes. Present in this sample are some 400,000 distinct CDR3 sequences, more than 80% of which were seen just once. The top ten constitute about 0.12% of the sample. Sequencing was carried out using CD8+ T cells from PBMCs. The receptor set was obtained from a human donor with multiple sclerosis.

The chain is built from TRBV6-1 and TRBJ2-5; D perhaps matches TRBD2 (6 bases). In germline, CDR1 is MNHNS, CDR2 SASEGT. The V end lost 9 bases, the J end lost 3 bases, and 17 bases lay between the germline ends. The CDR3 runs to 14 residues. The CDR3 DNA is TGTGCCAGGATGAATTGGGACTGGGAAGAGACCCAGTACTTC. This gives the protein CARMNWDWEETQYF.

The V call is TRBV11-2, the J call TRBJ2-3, with 9 bases aligning to TRBD1. There are 15 residues in the CDR3. Unmatched junction bases numbered 3, after V lost 4 bases and J lost 1 base. Germline assignment: CDR1 SGHAT and CDR2 FQNNGV. CDR3 sequence: CASSYRGRGTDTQYF. The CDR3 DNA reads as TGTGCCAGCAGCTACAGGGGGCGAGGCACAGATACGCAGTATTTT.

The V call is TRBV6-5, the J call TRBJ2-1; possible D gene TRBD2, 5 bases. The CDR3 extends over 13 amino acids. Germline assignment: CDR1 MNHEY and CDR2 SVGAGI. Trimming took 2 bases from V and 4 from J, leaving 6 bases between them. CDR3: CASSYRGYNEQFF. The CDR3 bases are TGTGCCAGCAGTTACCGGGGATACAATGAGCAGTTCTTC.